This T cell receptor beta chain appears in the sequencing data of a study of Ad26.COV2.S vaccination and SARS-CoV-2 variants. The treatment: 15 to 20 received Ad26.COV2.S at low or high dose, single or two shots; a few received placebo; per-sample allocation not given. Sampling was done on day 63 after the first vaccine or placebo injection. Ad26.COV2.S expressed prefusion-stabilized spike from the original Wuhan strain. Concerning this clone itself: The antigen remains undetermined.

Data came from immunoSEQ multiplex PCR; TCRdb stores just in-frame clones and leaves some out. The sample records fewer than 600,000 clones, approximately 90% being singletons. Findings of the study overall: It was vaccine recipients, not placebo recipients, who had the higher spike-specific TCR breadth. An underestimation of total T cell responses may have resulted from the TCR breadth and depth analyses.

Sequencing was performed on peripheral blood, taken in a trial of Ad26.COV2.S vaccine versus placebo. This TCR derives from a person between 18 and 65 years old who received the Ad26.COV2.S COVID-19 vaccine or a placebo.

CDR3 region: CASSPQVNTDTQYF. DNA for the CDR3: TGTGCCAGCTCACCACAGGTCAACACAGATACGCAGTATTTT. The rearrangement links TRBV18 to TRBJ2-3; D is uncertain. Germline CDR1 reads KGHSH; CDR2 reads LQKENI. V was shortened by 1 base and J by 2 bases, with 7 bases between the two germline ends. The CDR3 totals 14 residues.